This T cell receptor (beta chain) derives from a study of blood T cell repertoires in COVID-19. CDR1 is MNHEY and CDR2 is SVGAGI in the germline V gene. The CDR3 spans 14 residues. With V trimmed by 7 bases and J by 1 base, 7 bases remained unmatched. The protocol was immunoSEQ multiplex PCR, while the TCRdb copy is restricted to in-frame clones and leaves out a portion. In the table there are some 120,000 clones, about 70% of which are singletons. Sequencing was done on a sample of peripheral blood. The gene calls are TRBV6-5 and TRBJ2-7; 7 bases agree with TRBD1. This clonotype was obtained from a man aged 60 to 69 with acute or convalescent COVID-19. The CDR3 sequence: CASNDPGQSYEQYF. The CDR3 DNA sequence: TGTGCCAGCAACGACCCGGGACAGTCCTACGAGCAGTACTTC.